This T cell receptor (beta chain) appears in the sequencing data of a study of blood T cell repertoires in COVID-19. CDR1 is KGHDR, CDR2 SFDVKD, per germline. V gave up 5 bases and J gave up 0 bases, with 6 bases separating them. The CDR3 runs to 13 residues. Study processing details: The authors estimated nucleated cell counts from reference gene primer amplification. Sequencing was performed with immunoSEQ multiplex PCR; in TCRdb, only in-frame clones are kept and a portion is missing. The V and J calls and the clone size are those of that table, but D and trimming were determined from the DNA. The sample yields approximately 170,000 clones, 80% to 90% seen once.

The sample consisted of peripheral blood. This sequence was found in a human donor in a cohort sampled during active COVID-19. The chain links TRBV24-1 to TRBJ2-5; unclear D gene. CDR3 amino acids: CATSAGYQETQYF. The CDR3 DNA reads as TGTGCCACCAGTGCGGGTTACCAAGAGACCCAGTACTTC.